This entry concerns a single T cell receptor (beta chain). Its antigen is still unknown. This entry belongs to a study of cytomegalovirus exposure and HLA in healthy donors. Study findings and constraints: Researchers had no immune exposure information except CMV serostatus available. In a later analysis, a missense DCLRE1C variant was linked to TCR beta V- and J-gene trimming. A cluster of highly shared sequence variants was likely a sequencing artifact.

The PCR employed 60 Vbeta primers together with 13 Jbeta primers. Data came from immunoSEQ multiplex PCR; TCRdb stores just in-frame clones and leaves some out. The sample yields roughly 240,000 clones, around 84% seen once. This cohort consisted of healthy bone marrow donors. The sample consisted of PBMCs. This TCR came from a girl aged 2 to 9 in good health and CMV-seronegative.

CDR3: CASSTWDRGAHGYTF. The CDR3 nucleotides read TGTGCCAGTAGTACCTGGGACAGGGGGGCCCATGGCTACACCTTC. The V call is TRBV19, the J call TRBJ1-2; 11 bases fit TRBD1. Trimming cost V 4 bases and J 6 bases; bases outside gene matches: 7. Germline lookup yields CDR1 LNHDA and CDR2 SQIVND (reference sequence). This CDR3 is built from 15 residues.